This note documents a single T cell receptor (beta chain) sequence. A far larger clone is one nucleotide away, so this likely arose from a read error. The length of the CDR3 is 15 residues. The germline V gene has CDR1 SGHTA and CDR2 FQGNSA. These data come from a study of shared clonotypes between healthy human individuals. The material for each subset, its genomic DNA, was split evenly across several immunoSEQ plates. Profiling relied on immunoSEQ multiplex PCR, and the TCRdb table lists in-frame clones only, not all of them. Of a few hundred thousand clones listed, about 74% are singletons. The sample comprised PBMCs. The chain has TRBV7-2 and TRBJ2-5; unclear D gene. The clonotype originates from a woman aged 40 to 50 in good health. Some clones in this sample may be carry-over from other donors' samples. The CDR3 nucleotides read TGTGACAGCAGCTTAAGCCCAGCGATTCAAGAGACCCAGTACTTC. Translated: CDSSLSPAIQETQYF.